The 5 T cell receptor beta chains below were found in one sample sequenced in a study of cytomegalovirus exposure and HLA in healthy donors. Generated by immunoSEQ multiplex PCR, the TCRdb table keeps only in-frame clones and is missing some. The sample includes about 97,000 clones, about 95% of them seen just once. Sample: PBMCs. All receptors come from a woman aged 18-29 years in good health and CMV-seronegative.

This chain links TRBV5-4 with TRBJ2-1; the D gene is possibly TRBD2 (6 bases). Trimming removed 1 base from V and 6 bases from J, with 14 bases in between. This CDR3 is 15 amino acids long. Germline assignment: CDR1 SGHNT and CDR2 YYREEE (reference sequence). CDR3 amino acids: CASSLKRELRNEQFF. The CDR3 bases are TGTGCCAGCAGCTTGAAACGGGAGCTCCGCAATGAGCAGTTCTTC.

This clone was seen just once. The genes are TRBV19 and TRBJ2-2, with no clear D. This CDR3 contains 11 residues. V lost 9 bases and J lost 7, with 9 bases in between. Looked up from germline, CDR1 is LNHDA and CDR2 is SQIVND (reference sequence). In DNA form, the CDR3 reads TGTGCCAGCCTGGCCAGCGGGGAGCTGTTTTTT. This encodes CASLASGELFF.

The chain joins TRBV7-6 to TRBJ1-5; 8 bases line up with TRBD1. The germline CDR1 and CDR2 sequences are SGHVS and FNYEAQ. V lost 3 bases and J lost 7; bases outside the gene matches: 11. CDR3 length equals 16 residues. The chain's CDR3 is CASSFRTGREGQPQHF. CDR3 bases: TGTGCCAGCAGCTTTAGGACAGGGAGGGAAGGCCAGCCCCAGCATTTT.

The chain is built from TRBV7-2 and TRBJ2-3, with TRBD2 matching over 12 bases. This CDR3 contains 17 residues. Germline lookup yields CDR1 SGHTA and CDR2 FQGNSA. With V trimmed by 4 bases and J by 6 bases, 11 bases remained unmatched. The CDR3 nucleotides read TGTGCCAGCAGCTCTACCCCAAGACTAGCGGGAGAGGATACGCAGTATTTT. Its protein is CASSSTPRLAGEDTQYF.

This chain joins TRBV7-9 and TRBJ1-3; a weak D match, TRBD1 (5 bases). The CDR3 runs to 14 residues. Germline V gene lookup returns CDR1 SEHNR and CDR2 FQNEAQ (reference sequence). Between the trimmed V and J ends, which lost 4 bases and 7 bases, there was a span of 14 bases. In DNA, the CDR3 is TGTGCCAGCAGCTCCGGACAAGAACGGAACACCATATATTTT. Translated: CASSSGQERNTIYF.